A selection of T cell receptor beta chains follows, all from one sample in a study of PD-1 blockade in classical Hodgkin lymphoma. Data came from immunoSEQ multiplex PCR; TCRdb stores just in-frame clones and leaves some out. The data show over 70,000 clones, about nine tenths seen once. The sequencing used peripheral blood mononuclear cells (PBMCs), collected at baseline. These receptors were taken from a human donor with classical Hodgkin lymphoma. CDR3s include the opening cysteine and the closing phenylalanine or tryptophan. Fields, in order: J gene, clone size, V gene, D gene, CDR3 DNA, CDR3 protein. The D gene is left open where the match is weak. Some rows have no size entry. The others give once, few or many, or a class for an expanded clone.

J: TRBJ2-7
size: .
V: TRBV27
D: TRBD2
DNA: TGTGCCAGCAGCCTAGCCGGGACTAGCTTCTACGAGCAGTACTTC
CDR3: CASSLAGTSFYEQYF

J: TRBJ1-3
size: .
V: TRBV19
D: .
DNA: TGTGCCAGTTGGACGGGTGGAAACACCATATATTTT
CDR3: CASWTGGNTIYF

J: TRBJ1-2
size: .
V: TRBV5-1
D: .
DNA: TGCGCCAGCAGCCTGGAATCGGGGCCCGACACCTTC
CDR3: CASSLESGPDTF

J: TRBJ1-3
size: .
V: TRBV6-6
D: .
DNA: TGTGCCAGCAGTTACTCGAGGAGGTACTCTGGAAACACCATATATTTT
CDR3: CASSYSRRYSGNTIYF

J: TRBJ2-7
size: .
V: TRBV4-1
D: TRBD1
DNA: TGCGCCAGCAGCCAAGGGTACCCCAGGACAGGGGCCTACGAGCAGTACTTC
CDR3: CASSQGYPRTGAYEQYF

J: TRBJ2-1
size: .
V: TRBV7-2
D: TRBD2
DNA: TGTGCCAGCAGCTCCGGGACCAGGACGGGGGGGGAGCAGTTCTTC
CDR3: CASSSGTRTGGEQFF

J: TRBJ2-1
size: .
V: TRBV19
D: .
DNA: TGTGCCAGTAGTATAGACGGTATTCCGAACAATGAGCAGTTCTTC
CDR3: CASSIDGIPNNEQFF

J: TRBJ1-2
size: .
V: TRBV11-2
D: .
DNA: TGTGCCAGCAGCTTAGATCCGAAAGGGGACTATAAGGGCTACACCTTC
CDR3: CASSLDPKGDYKGYTF

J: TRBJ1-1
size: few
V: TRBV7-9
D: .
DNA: TGTGCCAGCAGCTTATTGGCAGCCCACCCTGAAGCTTTCTTT
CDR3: CASSLLAAHPEAFF

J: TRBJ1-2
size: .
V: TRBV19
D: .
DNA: TGTGCCAGTAGTACCCGGAGGGACGGACAAGCTAACTATGGCTACACCTTC
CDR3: CASSTRRDGQANYGYTF

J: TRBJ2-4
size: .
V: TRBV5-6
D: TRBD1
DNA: TGTGCCAGCAGCTTGGTCGGGGACAGCGGCGACATTCAGTACTTC
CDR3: CASSLVGDSGDIQYF

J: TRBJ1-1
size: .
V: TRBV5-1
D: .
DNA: TGCGCCAGCAGCTTGGGATCAGGGGCGCCGATGAACACTGAAGCTTTCTTT
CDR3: CASSLGSGAPMNTEAFF

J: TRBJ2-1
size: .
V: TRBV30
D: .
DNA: TGTGCCTGGAGTGTACTAGCTTCAACCAATGAGCAGTTCTTC
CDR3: CAWSVLASTNEQFF

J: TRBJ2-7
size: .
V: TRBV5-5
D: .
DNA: TGTGCCAGCAGTCGGGACACCTCAACCATCTACGAGCAGTACTTC
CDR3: CASSRDTSTIYEQYF

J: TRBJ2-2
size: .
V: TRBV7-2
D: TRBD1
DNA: TGTGCCAGCAGCTCCGTAGTTGGACAGGGGGAGAGCGGGGAGCTGTTTTTT
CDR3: CASSSVVGQGESGELFF

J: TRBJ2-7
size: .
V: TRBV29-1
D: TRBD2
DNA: TGCAGCGTGAGGACTAGCGGGAGGGCCGGGTTCAACGAGCAGTACTTC
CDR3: CSVRTSGRAGFNEQYF

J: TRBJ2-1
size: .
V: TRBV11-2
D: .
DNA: TGTGCCAGCAGCTGGTACGGGACAAGCTCCTACAATGAGCAGTTCTTC
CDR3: CASSWYGTSSYNEQFF

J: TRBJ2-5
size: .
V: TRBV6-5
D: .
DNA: TGTGCCAGCAGTTATGGCAGGGATGAGACCCAGTACTTC
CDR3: CASSYGRDETQYF

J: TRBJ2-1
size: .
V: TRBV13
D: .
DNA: TGTGCCAGCGGGAGGTTGATTAAGAATGAGCAGTTCTTC
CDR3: CASGRLIKNEQFF

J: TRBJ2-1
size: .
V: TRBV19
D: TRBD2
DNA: TGTGCCAGTAGTATCGGGGGGGGCGTGGGTGAGCAGTTCTTC
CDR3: CASSIGGGVGEQFF

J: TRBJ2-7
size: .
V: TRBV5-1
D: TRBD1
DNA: TGCGCCAGCAGCTTGGGGGGACAGGCCGAGCAGTACTTC
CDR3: CASSLGGQAEQYF

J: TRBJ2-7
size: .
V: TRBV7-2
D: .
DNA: TGTGCCAGCAGCTCTCGCCCCAGCGGCTCCTACGAGCAGTACTTC
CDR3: CASSSRPSGSYEQYF

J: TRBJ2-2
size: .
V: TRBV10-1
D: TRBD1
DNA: TGCGCCAGCAGTGAGGGACAGGCCCTGAACGGGGAGCTGTTTTTT
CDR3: CASSEGQALNGELFF

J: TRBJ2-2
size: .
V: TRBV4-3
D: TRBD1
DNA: TGCGCCAGCAGCCGAAGACGACAGGGGACCGGGGAGCTGTTTTTT
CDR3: CASSRRRQGTGELFF